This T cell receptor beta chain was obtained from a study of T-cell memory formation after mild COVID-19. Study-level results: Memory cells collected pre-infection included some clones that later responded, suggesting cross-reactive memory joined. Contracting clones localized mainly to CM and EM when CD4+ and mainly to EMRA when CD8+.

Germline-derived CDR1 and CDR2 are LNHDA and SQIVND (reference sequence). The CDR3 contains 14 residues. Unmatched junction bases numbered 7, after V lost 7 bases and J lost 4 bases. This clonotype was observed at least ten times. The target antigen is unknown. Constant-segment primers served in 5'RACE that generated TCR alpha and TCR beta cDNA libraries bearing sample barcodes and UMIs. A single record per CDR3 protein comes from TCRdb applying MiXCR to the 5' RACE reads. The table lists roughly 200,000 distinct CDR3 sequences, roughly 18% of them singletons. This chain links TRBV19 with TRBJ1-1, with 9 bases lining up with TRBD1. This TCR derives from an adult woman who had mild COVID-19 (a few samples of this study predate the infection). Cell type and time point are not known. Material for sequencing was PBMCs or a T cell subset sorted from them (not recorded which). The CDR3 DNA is TGTGCCAGTACCATATTACAGGGGGCCACTGAAGCTTTCTTT. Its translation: CASTILQGATEAFF.